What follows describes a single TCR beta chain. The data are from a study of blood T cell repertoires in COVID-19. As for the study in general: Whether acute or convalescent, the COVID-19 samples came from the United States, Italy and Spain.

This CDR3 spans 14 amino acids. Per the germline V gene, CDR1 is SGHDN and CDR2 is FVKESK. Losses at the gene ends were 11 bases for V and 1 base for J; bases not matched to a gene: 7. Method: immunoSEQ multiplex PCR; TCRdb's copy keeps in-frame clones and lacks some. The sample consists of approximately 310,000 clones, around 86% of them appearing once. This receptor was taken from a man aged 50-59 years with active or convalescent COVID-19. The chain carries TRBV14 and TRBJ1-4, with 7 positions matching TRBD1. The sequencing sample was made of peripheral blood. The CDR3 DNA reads TGTGCCGGAGGGACAGACCTAACTAATGAAAAACTGTTTTTT. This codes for CAGGTDLTNEKLFF.